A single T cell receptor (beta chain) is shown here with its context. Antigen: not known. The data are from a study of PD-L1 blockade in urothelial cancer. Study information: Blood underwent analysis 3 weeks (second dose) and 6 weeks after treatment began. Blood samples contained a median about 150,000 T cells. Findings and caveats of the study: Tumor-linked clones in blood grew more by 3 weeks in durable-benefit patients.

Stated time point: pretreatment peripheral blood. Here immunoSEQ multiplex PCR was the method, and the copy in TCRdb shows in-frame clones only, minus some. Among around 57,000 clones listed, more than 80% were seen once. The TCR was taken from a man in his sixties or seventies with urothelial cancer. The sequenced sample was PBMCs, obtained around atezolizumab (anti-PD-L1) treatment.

The CDR3: CASSLGRGNEKLFF. For the CDR3, the DNA is TGCGCCAGCAGCTTGGGCAGAGGTAATGAAAAACTGTTTTTT. J is TRBJ1-4 and V is TRBV5-1; no clear D gene. The V gene lost 0 bases and the J gene lost 4 bases, with 7 bases spanning the gap. The CDR3 length is 14 residues. CDR1 is SGHRS, CDR2 YFSETQ, per germline.